This T cell receptor (beta chain) was recorded in a study of T cell responses to AZD1222 COVID-19 vaccine. Germline V gene sequence: CDR1 SGHRS, CDR2 YFSETQ. The CDR3 runs 17 residues. Trimming left V 0 bases short and J 0 bases short, with 15 bases between. As to this clone: Its antigen is currently unknown.

Produced via immunoSEQ multiplex PCR; TCRdb's table is partial and in-frame only. This sample has 25,000 to 30,000 clones, with about 93% found just once. General study points: A reported finding is that nearly half of spike-specific TCRs target unmutated variant regions. When two AZD1222 doses had been given, Spike-specific TCR breadth and depth rose. A mostly white British donor set with more females was recruited, and clonal diversity was possibly underestimated.

Material: peripheral blood, obtained on day 0 of AZD1222 vaccination. This chain joins TRBV5-1 and TRBJ1-2; perhaps TRBD1 as D (5 bases). The clonotype originates from an adult in good health. CDR3 sequence reads: CASSLVAGGRTNYGYTF. The CDR3 nucleotides are TGCGCCAGCAGCTTGGTTGCGGGGGGAAGAACTAACTATGGCTACACCTTC.